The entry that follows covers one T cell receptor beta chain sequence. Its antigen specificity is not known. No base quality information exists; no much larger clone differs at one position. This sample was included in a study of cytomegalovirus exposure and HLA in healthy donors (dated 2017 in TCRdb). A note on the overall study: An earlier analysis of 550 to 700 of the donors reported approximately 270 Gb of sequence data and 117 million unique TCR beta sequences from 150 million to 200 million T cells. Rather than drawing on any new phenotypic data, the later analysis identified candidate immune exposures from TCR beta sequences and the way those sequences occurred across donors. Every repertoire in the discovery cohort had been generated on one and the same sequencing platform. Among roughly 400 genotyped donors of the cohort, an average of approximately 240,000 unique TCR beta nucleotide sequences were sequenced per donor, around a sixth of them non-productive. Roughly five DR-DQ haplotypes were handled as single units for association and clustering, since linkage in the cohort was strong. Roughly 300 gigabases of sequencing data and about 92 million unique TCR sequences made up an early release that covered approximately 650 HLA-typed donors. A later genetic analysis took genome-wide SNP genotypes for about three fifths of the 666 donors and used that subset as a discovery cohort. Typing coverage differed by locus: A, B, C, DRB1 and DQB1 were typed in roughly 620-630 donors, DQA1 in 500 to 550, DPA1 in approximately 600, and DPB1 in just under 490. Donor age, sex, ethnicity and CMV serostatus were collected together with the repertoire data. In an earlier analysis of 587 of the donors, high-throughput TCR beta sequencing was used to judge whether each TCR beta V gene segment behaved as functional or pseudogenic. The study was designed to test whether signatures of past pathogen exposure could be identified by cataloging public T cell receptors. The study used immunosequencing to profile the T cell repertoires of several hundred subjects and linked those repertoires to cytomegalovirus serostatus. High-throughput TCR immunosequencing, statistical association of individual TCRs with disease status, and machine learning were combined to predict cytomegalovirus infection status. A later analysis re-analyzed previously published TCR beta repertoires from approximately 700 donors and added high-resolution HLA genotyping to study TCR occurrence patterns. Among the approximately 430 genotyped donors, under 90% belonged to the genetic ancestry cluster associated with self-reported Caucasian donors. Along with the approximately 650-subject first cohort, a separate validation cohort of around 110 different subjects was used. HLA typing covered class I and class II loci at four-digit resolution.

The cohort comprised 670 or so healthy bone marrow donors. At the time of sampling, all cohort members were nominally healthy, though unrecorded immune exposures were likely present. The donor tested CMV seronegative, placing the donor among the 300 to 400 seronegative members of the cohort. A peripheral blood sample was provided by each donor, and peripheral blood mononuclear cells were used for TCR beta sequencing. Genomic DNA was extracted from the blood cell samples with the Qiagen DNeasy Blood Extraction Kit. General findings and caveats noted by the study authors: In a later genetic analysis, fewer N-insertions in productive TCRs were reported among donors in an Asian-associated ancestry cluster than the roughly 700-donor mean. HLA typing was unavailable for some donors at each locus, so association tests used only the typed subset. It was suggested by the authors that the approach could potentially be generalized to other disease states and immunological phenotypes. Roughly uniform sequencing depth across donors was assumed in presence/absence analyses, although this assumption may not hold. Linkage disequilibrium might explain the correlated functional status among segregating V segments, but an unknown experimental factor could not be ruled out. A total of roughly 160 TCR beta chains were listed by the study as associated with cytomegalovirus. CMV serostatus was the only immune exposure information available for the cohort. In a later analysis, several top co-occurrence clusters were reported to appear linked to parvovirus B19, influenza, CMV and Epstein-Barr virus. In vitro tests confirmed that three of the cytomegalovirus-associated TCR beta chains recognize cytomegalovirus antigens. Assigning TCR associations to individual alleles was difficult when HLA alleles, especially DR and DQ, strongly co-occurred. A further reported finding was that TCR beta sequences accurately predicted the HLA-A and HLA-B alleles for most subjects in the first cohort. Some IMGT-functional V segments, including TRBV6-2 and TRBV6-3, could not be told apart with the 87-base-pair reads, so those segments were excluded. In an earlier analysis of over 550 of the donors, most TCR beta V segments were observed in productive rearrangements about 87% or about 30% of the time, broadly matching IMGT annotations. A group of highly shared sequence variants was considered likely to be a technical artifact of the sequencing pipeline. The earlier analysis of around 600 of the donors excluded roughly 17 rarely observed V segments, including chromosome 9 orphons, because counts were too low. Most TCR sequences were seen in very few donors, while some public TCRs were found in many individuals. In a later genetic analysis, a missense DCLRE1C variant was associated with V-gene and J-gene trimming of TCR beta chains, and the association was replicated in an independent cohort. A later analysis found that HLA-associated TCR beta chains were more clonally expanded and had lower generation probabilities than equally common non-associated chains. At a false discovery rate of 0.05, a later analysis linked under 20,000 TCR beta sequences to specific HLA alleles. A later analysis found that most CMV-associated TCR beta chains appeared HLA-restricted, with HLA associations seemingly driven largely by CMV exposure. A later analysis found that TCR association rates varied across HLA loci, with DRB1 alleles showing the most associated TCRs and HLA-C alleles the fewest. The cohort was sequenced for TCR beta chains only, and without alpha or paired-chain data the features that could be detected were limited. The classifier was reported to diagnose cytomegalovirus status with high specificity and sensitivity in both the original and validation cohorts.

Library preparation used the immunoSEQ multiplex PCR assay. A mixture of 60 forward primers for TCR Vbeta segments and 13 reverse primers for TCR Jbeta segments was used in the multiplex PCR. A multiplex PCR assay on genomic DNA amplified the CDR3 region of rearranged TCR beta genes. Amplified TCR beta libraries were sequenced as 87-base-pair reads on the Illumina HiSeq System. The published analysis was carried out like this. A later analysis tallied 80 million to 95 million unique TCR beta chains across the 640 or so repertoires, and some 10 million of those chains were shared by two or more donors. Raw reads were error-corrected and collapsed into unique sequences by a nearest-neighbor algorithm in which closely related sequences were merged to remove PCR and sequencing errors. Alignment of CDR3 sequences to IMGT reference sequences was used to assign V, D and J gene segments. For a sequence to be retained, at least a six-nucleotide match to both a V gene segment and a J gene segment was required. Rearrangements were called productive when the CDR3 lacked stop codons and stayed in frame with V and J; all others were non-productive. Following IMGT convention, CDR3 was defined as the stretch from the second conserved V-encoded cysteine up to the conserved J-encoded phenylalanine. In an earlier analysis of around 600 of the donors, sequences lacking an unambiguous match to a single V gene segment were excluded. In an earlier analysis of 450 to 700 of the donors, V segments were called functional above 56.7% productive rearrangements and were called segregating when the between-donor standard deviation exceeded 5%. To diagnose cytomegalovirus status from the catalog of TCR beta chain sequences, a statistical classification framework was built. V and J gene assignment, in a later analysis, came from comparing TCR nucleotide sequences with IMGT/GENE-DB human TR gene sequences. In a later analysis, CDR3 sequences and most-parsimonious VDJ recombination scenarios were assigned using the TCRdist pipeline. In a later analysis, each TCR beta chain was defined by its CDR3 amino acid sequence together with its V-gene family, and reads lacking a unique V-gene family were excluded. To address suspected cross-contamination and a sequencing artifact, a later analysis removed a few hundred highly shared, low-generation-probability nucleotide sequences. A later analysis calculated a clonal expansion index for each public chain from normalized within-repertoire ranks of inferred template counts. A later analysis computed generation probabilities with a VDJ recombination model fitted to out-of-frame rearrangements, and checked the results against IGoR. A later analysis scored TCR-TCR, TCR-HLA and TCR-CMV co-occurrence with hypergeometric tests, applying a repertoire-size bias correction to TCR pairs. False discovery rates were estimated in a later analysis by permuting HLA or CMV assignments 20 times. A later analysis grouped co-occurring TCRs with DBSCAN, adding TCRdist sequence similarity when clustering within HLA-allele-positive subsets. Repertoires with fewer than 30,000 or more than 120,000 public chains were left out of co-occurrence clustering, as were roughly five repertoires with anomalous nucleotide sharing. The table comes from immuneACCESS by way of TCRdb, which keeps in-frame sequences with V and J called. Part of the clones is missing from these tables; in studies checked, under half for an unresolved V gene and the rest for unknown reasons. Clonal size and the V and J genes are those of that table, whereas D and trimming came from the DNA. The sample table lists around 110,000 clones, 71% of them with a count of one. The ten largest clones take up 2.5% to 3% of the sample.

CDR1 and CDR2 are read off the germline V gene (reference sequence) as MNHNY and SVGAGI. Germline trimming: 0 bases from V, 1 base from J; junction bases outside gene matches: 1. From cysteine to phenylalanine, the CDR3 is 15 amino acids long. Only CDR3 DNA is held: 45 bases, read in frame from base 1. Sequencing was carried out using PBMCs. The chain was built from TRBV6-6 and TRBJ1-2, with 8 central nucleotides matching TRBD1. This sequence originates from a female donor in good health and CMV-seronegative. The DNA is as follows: TGTGCCAGCAGTTACTCGACAGGGGATAACTATGGCTACACCTTC. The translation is CASSYSTGDNYGYTF.